What follows is one T cell receptor beta chain and its context. Per the study methods: Estimation of nucleated cell counts relied on the amplification of reference gene primers. Sequenced by immunoSEQ multiplex PCR; TCRdb stores in-frame clones only, minus some. The D gene and trimming were derived from the DNA, and the V and J assignments and clone size from that table. The sample includes 150,000 to 200,000 clones, less than 90% seen only once; the top ten take roughly 1.2%. Looked up from germline, CDR1 is LGHNA and CDR2 is YNFKEQ. The J segment lost 8 bases and the V segment lost 1 base, leaving 11 bases of the junction unmatched. The CDR3 extends over 16 amino acids. These data are taken from a study of blood T cell repertoires in COVID-19. Study as a whole: COVID-19 samples collected from the United States, Italy and Spain covered acute and convalescent phases. PBMCs, B-cell-depleted T cells, or T cells provided the cDNA or gDNA that made up the material.

Participant ages covered roughly 18 to 89 years across 25 or so US areas. This TCR derives from a human donor with acute COVID-19. The donor label of this sample is uncertain. V is TRBV4-2 and J is TRBJ1-2; 9 bases map to TRBD1. The sample was PBMCs or T cells enriched from blood (not recorded which). The CDR3 DNA reads as TGTGCCAGCAGCCAAGTCTACGAACAGGGGGCCGACGGCTACACCTTC. Protein: CASSQVYEQGADGYTF.